These 17 T cell receptor beta chains share one sample of origin, sequenced in a study of T cells in Graves' hyperthyroidism and ophthalmopathy. Amplification yielded TCR beta CDR3 regions, with RNA transcripts as the source. The HTBI set primed first-round TCR CDR3 RT-PCR. MiXCR, run by TCRdb on the multiplex PCR reads, gives a single entry per CDR3 protein. The sample has about 840,000 distinct CDR3 sequences; over 35% are singletons. The sequenced material came from blood. The receptor source for this set is a man younger than 35 with Graves' hyperthyroidism.

This sequence joins TRBV9 and TRBJ2-3, with 7 bases lining up with TRBD2. This CDR3 region has 14 residues. Losses at the gene ends were 3 bases for V and 5 bases for J; bases not matched to a gene: 6. CDR1 and CDR2 (germline): SGDLS, YYNGEE. Here the CDR3 reads CASSDTSELDTQYF. CDR3 coding DNA: TGTGCCAGCAGCGATACTAGCGAACTAGATACGCAGTATTTT.

This clonotype showed up many times. The rearrangement links TRBV2 to TRBJ1-5; D call uncertain. The germline V and J ends were trimmed by 3 bases and 4 bases, with 7 bases remaining between them. Germline CDR1 is SNHLY and CDR2 is FYNNEI. This CDR3 contains 13 residues. CDR3 loop: CASSDTRNQPQHF. CDR3 DNA: TGTGCCAGCAGTGATACCAGGAATCAGCCCCAGCATTTT.

This clonotype appeared a few times. This chain uses TRBV7-2 with TRBJ1-1; 8 bases line up with TRBD1. Germline CDR1 is SGHTA and CDR2 is FQGNSA. The CDR3 covers 15 residues. V trimming: 2 bases; J trimming: 6 bases; junction bases outside the gene matches: 8. The CDR3: CASSLNQGARSEAFF. CDR3 sequence (DNA): TGTGCCAGCAGCTTAAACCAGGGGGCGAGGTCTGAAGCTTTCTTT.

This clonotype turned up a few times. CDR3 sequence (DNA): TGCAGTGCTAGAGAGGGACCCCCGGGGCAGCCCCAGCATTTT. This gives the protein CSAREGPPGQPQHF. V is TRBV20-1 and J is TRBJ1-5; tentatively, D is TRBD1 (5 bases). The CDR3 extends over 14 amino acids. From germline, CDR1 is DFQATT and CDR2 SNEGSKA (reference sequence). V lost 0 bases, J lost 7 bases, and 13 bases lay in between.

The chain carries TRBV14 and TRBJ1-1; unclear D gene. Trimming took 2 bases from V and 7 from J, leaving 11 bases between them. Per the germline V gene, CDR1 is SGHDN and CDR2 is FVKESK. The CDR3 totals 13 residues. The CDR3 coding sequence is TGTGCCAGCAGCCAACGGCGTAAAAGTGAAGCTTTCTTT. This translates into CASSQRRKSEAFF.

This clonotype came up many times. The chain uses TRBV29-1 and TRBJ1-2, with D maybe TRBD1 (5 bases). Germline assignment: CDR1 SQVTM and CDR2 ANQGSEA. V gave up 7 bases and J gave up 1 base, with 16 bases separating them. The CDR3 covers 14 residues. In DNA, the CDR3 is TGCAGCGGAGGGGAGGGGAGCGGTAACTATGGCTACACCTTC. As protein: CSGGEGSGNYGYTF.

There are a few counts of this clonotype. The J gene is TRBJ2-7, the V gene TRBV5-1, with D perhaps matching TRBD2 (6 bases). This CDR3 has 14 amino acids. The V and J ends lost 0 bases and 12 bases respectively, with 19 bases between them. Germline CDR1 SGHRS, CDR2 YFSETQ. The CDR3 sequence is CASSLAEARGVPYF. CDR3 bases: TGCGCCAGCAGCTTGGCGGAGGCTCGCGGGGTTCCGTACTTC.

The rearrangement uses TRBV12-5 and TRBJ2-7; D gene unclear. The CDR3 runs 12 residues. The V gene's germline CDR1 is LGHNT and CDR2 FRNRAP. Trimming removed 1 base from V and 3 bases from J, with 4 bases in between. The CDR3 bases are TGTGCTAGTGGTTTGGGTCTCTACGAGCAGTACTTC. It specifies CASGLGLYEQYF. Together with reference TRBV12-5 and TRBJ2-7, the CDR3 gives the full variable domain: DARVTQTPRHKVTEMGQEVTMRCQPILGHNTVFWYRQTMMQGLELLAYFRNRAPLDDSGMPKDRFSAEMPDATLATLKIQPSEPRDSAVYFCASGLGLYEQYFGPGTRLTVT.

This clonotype was counted at least ten times. The chain employs TRBV19 and TRBJ1-2; tentative D call: TRBD1 (5 bases). This CDR3 is 12 amino acids long. Trimming cost V 6 bases and J 4 bases, with 9 bases left between them. CDR1 and CDR2 (germline): LNHDA, SQIVND (reference sequence). The DNA for the CDR3 is TGTGCCAGTAGGAGGGGACGCTATGGCTACACCTTC. This gives the protein CASRRGRYGYTF.

Comment on this clonotype: One end of the junction varies from germline; a read error may be responsible. The chain joins TRBV9 to TRBJ2-5; D is unclear. From germline, CDR1 is SGDLS and CDR2 YYNGEE. The CDR3 has 16 amino acids. CDR3 coding DNA: TGCGCCAGCAGTGAGTCGGTCAGTCGGTCGGCGGAGACCCAGTACTTC. This codes for CASSESVSRSAETQYF.

This clonotype was observed many times. The chain employs TRBV12-3 or TRBV12-4 and TRBJ2-5; a weak D match, TRBD1 (5 bases). This CDR3 region has 14 residues. Trimming left V 5 bases short and J 0 bases short, with 10 bases between. The CDR3, as DNA: TGTGCCAGCAGTCCGACAGCGTACCAAGAGACCCAGTACTTC. Protein product: CASSPTAYQETQYF.

The table lists this clonotype with a count of one. The chain combines TRBV20-1 with TRBJ1-4; a weak D match, TRBD1 (5 bases). The CDR3 consists of 12 residues. V was pared by 6 bases and J by 7 bases, with 12 bases between. The germline gives CDR1 DFQATT, CDR2 SNEGSKA (reference sequence). The DNA for the CDR3 is TGCAGTGCGCAGGGACCGGGTGAAAAACTGTTTTTT. This gives the protein CSAQGPGEKLFF.

In its sample, this clonotype was seen a few times. The chain is built from TRBV6-5 and TRBJ2-2; D is uncertain. The ends were cut back, 6 bases at V and 9 bases at J, with 14 bases in the middle. This CDR3 has 13 residues. Germline V gives CDR1 MNHEY, CDR2 SVGAGI. DNA of the CDR3: TGTGCCAGCAGCTTCTCACGTCTCCGGGAGCTGTTTTTT. This translates into CASSFSRLRELFF.

This clonotype has at least ten counts. This chain links TRBV2 with TRBJ2-5; 7 bases are a match to TRBD2. Germline V CDR1 and CDR2: SNHLY, FYNNEI. Losses at the gene ends were 7 bases for V and 4 bases for J; bases not matched to a gene: 12. There are 15 residues in the CDR3. The CDR3 loop is CASIPLAQRGETQYF. CDR3 nucleotide sequence: TGTGCCAGCATCCCACTAGCGCAAAGGGGAGAGACCCAGTACTTC.

This rearrangement joins TRBV7-2 to TRBJ2-7, with 10 bases identical to TRBD2. The CDR3 totals 16 residues. The V segment lost 5 bases and the J segment 5 bases; nucleotides outside the gene matches: 12. Germline lookup yields CDR1 SGHTA and CDR2 FQGNSA. The CDR3 bases are TGTGCCAGCAGCCAAGAACCGGGACTAGCGTCCCACGAGCAGTACTTC. Translating gives CASSQEPGLASHEQYF.

This clonotype was counted many times. The chain employs TRBV7-8 and TRBJ1-2; D may be TRBD1 (5 bases). V was cut by 2 bases and J by 6 bases, with 16 bases left in between. The germline V gene has CDR1 SGHVS and CDR2 FQNEAQ. This CDR3 is built from 15 residues. Written as DNA, the CDR3 is TGTGCCAGCAGCTTACTCGTGGGGGGGATGGATGGCTACACCTTC. This encodes CASSLLVGGMDGYTF.

There are a few counts of this clonotype. The gene calls are TRBV9 and TRBJ2-7; D is unclear. The CDR3 sequence is 13 residues long. V was trimmed by 0 bases and J by 7 bases, leaving 11 bases between them. The germline V gene has CDR1 SGDLS and CDR2 YYNGEE. The CDR3 spells CASSVGPTEEQYF. The CDR3 coding sequence is TGTGCCAGCAGCGTAGGTCCGACGGAGGAGCAGTACTTC.